In its sample, the clone carrying this T cell receptor beta chain was seen once. What it recognizes is unknown. Per the germline V gene, CDR1 is SGHTA and CDR2 is FQGNSA. The CDR3 is made up of 17 amino acids. V lost 5 bases to trimming and J lost 5 bases, with 21 bases between them. Those who donated, Caucasian adults without exception, all lived in Nashville, Tennessee. Partitioning of CD4+ cells yielded a CD45RA+ naive subset and a CD45RA-negative memory subset. The assay was immunoSEQ multiplex PCR, and TCRdb's table has in-frame clones only and misses some. The sample includes 2,500,000 or so clones, 85% to 95% of them seen just once. This sample stems from a study of shared clonotypes between healthy human individuals. Study background: Each donor's CD4 naive and CD4 memory cells filled three plates apiece, CD8 naive two, and CD8 memory one. Study-level results: Deeper or shallower sequencing was expected to change how clonotypes are shared among donors.

The material sequenced was naive CD4+ T cells from PBMCs. Subset specified: CD45RA+ positively selected. This receptor was obtained from a man in his late teens or twenties in good health. Some clones in this sample may be carry-over from other donors' samples. This chain uses TRBV7-2 with TRBJ1-4; tentatively, D is TRBD1 (5 bases). CDR3 amino acids: CASSPRRSGAGNEKLFF. CDR3 nucleotides: TGTGCCAGCAGCCCCCGTAGATCCGGGGCAGGAAATGAAAAACTGTTTTTT.